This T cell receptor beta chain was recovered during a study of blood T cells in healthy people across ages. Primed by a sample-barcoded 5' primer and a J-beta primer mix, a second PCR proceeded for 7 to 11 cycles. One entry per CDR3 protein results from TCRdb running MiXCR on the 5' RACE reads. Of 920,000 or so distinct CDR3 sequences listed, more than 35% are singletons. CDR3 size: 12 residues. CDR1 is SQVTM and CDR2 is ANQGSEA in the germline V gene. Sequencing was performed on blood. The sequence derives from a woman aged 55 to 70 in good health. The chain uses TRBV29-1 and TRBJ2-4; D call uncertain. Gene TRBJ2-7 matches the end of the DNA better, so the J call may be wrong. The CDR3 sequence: CSVEDNIHEQYF. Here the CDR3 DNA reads TGCAGCGTTGAAGATAATATCCACGAGCAGTACTTC.